This T cell receptor (beta chain) comes out of a study of blood T cell repertoires in COVID-19. Profiling relied on immunoSEQ multiplex PCR, and the TCRdb table lists in-frame clones only, not all of them. The data contain about 240,000 clones, 85% to 90% of them singletons. Sequencing used peripheral blood. The source is a man aged 55 to 70 with acute or convalescent COVID-19.

CDR3 amino acids: CAISEFLLADTYEQYF. The DNA for the CDR3 is TGTGCCATCAGTGAGTTTTTACTAGCGGATACCTACGAGCAGTACTTC. The rearrangement links TRBV10-3 to TRBJ2-7, with TRBD2 matching 8 bases. With V trimmed by 1 base and J by 2 bases, 7 bases remained unmatched. The V gene's germline CDR1 is ENHRY and CDR2 SYGVKD. This CDR3 has 16 amino acids.